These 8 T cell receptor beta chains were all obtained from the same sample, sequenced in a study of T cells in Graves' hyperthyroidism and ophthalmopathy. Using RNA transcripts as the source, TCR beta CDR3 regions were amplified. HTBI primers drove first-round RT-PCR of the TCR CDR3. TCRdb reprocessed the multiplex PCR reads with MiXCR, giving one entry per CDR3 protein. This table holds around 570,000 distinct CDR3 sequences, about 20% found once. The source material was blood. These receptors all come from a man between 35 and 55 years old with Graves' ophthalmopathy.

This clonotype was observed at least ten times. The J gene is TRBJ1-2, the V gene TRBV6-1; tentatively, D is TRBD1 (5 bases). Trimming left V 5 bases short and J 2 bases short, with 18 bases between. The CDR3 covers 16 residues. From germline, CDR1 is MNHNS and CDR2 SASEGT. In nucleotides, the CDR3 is TGTGCCAGCAGTCTTCACTCAGACAGCGCGAACTATGGCTACACCTTC. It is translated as CASSLHSDSANYGYTF.

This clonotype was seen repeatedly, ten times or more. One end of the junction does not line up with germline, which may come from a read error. The CDR3 DNA sequence: TGTGCCAGCAGCTTAGACAGAGCCAAAAACATTCAGTACTTC. As protein: CASSLDRAKNIQYF. V usage is TRBV12-3 or TRBV12-4 and J usage is TRBJ2-4, with TRBD1 as a possible D gene (5 bases). The CDR3 runs to 14 residues.

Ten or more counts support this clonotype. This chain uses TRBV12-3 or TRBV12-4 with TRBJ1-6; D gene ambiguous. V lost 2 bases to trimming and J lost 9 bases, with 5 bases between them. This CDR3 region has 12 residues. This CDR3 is CASSLSGSPLHF. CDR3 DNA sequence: TGTGCCAGCAGTTTAAGTGGTTCACCCCTCCACTTT.

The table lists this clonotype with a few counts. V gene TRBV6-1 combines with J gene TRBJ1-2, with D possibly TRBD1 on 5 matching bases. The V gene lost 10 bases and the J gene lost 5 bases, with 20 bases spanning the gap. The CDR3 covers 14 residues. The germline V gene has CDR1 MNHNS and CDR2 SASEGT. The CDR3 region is CATLGLQKGYGYTF. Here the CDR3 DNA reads TGTGCCACCTTGGGACTACAAAAGGGTTATGGCTACACCTTC.

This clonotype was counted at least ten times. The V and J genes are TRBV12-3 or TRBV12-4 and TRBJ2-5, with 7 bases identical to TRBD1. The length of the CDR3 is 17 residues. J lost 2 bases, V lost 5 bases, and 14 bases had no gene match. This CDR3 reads CASSPDRWPLYQETQYF. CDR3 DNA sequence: TGTGCCAGCAGTCCGGACAGGTGGCCATTATATCAAGAGACCCAGTACTTC.

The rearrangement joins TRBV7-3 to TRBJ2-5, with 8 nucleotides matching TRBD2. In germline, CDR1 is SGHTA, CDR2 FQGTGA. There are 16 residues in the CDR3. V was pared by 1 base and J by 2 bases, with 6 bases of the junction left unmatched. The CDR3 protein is CASSLRALAGQETQYF. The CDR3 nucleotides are TGTGCCAGCAGCTTAAGGGCTCTAGCGGGTCAAGAGACCCAGTACTTC.

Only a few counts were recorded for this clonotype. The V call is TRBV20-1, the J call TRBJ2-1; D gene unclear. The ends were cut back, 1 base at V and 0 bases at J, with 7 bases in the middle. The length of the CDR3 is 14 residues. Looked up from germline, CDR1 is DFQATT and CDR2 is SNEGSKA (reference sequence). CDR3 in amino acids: CSARAQYSYNEQFF. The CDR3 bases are TGCAGTGCTAGAGCGCAGTACTCCTACAATGAGCAGTTCTTC.

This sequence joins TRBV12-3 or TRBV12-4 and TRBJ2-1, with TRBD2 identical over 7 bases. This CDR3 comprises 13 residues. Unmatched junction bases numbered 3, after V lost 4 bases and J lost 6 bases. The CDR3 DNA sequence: TGTGCCAGCAGTTCGGGACTACCCAATGAGCAGTTCTTC. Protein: CASSSGLPNEQFF.